Below, one TCR beta chain is given with its context. The data stem from a study of control samples from healthy donors and cancer patients. CDR1 LGHDT and CDR2 YNNKEL come from the germline V gene (reference sequence). The CDR3 has 20 residues. The V and J ends lost 3 bases and 6 bases, in that order; junction bases with no gene match: 21. Profiling relied on immunoSEQ multiplex PCR, and the TCRdb table lists in-frame clones only, not all of them. The sample lists around 100,000 clones, more than 90% occurring once. The sequencing input was blood. The receptor was isolated from a human donor in good health. The donor label of this sample is uncertain. This chain uses TRBV3-1 (or the pseudogene TRBV3-2) with TRBJ2-2; 8 bases are shared with TRBD2. CDR3 protein: CASSQARRRGAYQSPGELFF. The DNA of the CDR3 is TGTGCCAGCAGCCAGGCCCGTCGGCGGGGGGCGTATCAATCGCCCGGGGAGCTGTTTTTT.